The 30 T cell receptor beta chains below were found in one sample sequenced in a study of CD8+ T cells in alopecia areata. Markers used for sorting pooled cutaneous lymph node cells were CD4, CD8alpha, NKG2D, NKG2ACE and others. Following RNA extraction, reverse transcription yielded cDNA that acted as the sequencing template. Libraries were prepared by immunoSEQ multiplex PCR; TCRdb keeps only in-frame clonotypes and omits some of them. The sample contains about 270,000 clones, none of them singletons. Material: CD4+ T cells sorted from a lymph node. Receptor source: a C3H/HeJ mouse with alopecia areata. Mouse strain MHC haplotype: H2-k.

This clone was seen only a few times. The germline and genes are mouse ones. Read data end 3 residues before the CDR3 end; the end is taken from the germline J gene. J is TRBJ1-6 and V is TRBV19; no clear D. TRBJ1-6 is recorded as an ORF, its role being uncertain. CDR1 and CDR2 from the germline V gene are FNHDT and SITEND (reference sequence). The CDR3 totals 14 residues. Between the trimmed V and J ends, which lost 2 bases and 4 bases, there was a span of 7 bases. The sequenced CDR3 bases are TGTGCCAGCAGTATGTCAGTTTATAATTCGCCC. It codes for CASSMSVYNSP. The full CDR3 protein is CASSMSVYNSPLYF.

This clone was picked up a small number of times. Gene labels here are mouse ones. The part of the CDR3 DNA that was read is TGTGCCAGCAGTGACGGACAGGGGGCCTATGCT. Translated, it gives CASSDGQGAYA. The CDR3 in full is CASSDGQGAYAEQFF. This chain uses TRBV13-1 with TRBJ2-1, with 11 nucleotides matching TRBD1. Read sequence stops 4 residues before the CDR3 end, and the germline J gene provides the missing end. Germline V CDR1 and CDR2: NSHNY, SYGAGN. The CDR3 loop spans 15 amino acids. Trimming at V came to 2 bases and at J to 3 bases, leaving 1 base not matched to a gene.

Turning to this clone: Gene names denote mouse genes. The DNA ends 4 residues before the CDR3 does, and the rest of the CDR3 is filled in from the germline J gene. The chain couples TRBV12-1 to TRBJ2-1; maybe TRBD1 (7 bases). Germline CDR1 is SGHSN and CDR2 is HYEKVE. The CDR3 is made up of 15 amino acids. The CDR3 reads CASSLSGGSRAEQFF. The sequenced CDR3 bases are TGTGCCAGCTCTCTCTCAGGGGGGTCGAGGGCT. The whole variable domain, remainder taken from reference TRBV12-1 and TRBJ2-1, is DSGVVQSPRHIIKEKGGRSVLTCIPISGHSNVVWYQQTLGKELKFLIQHYEKVERDKGFLPSRFSVQQFDDYHSEMNMSALELEDSAMYFCASSLSGGSRAEQFFGPGTRLTVL.

On this clone: Gene names refer to mouse genes. The sequenced fragment ends 4 residues before the CDR3 boundary, so the rest is inferred from the germline J gene. The V call is TRBV17, the J call TRBJ1-2; D remains ambiguous. From germline, CDR1 is MNHDT and CDR2 YYDKIL. Trimming pared 2 bases from V and 3 bases from J, leaving 4 bases between. This CDR3 comprises 12 residues. The CDR3 sequence is CASSRRDSDYTF. The covered CDR3 bases are TGTGCTAGCAGTAGAAGGGACTCC.

About this clone: Gene and germline names: mouse. The read terminates 4 residues ahead of where the CDR3 ends, so the germline J gene completes it. The chain uses TRBV5 and TRBJ1-1, with 10 nucleotides matching TRBD1. The CDR3 is 16 amino acids. Germline V gene sequence: CDR1 LGHNA, CDR2 YNLKQL (reference sequence). Trimming cost V 2 bases and J 0 bases; bases outside gene matches: 3. The CDR3 DNA, read in part, is TGTGCCAGCAGCCAAAAGGGACAGGGGTCAAACACA. Its translation: CASSQKGQGSNT. The whole CDR3 region reads CASSQKGQGSNTEVFF.

About this clone itself: Gene names and germline refer to mouse. Sequencing ends 4 residues short of the CDR3 end; the germline J gene provides the rest. Different DNA sequences within this sample yield the same CDR3. V usage is TRBV1 and J usage is TRBJ2-5; 8 bases align to TRBD1. Germline-derived CDR1 and CDR2 are NSQYPW and LRSPGD (reference sequence). This CDR3 spans 13 amino acids. The chain's CDR3 is CTCSGTGRDTQYF. CDR3 DNA, as far as it was read: TGCACCTGCAGTGGGACAGGGCGAGAC. Based on the CDR3 plus reference TRBV1 and TRBJ2-5, the full variable domain is VTLLEQNPRWRLVPRGQAVNLRCILKNSQYPWMSWYQQDLQKQLQWLFTLRSPGDKEVKSLPGADYLATRVTDTELRLQVANMSQGRTLYCTCSGTGRDTQYFGPGTRLLVL.

In regard to this clone: Gene and germline names: mouse. The read gets to within 4 residues of the CDR3 end, and the germline J gene fills in the rest. This rearrangement joins TRBV19 to TRBJ1-2, with 9 bases aligning to TRBD1. Germline CDR1 and CDR2: FNHDT and SITEND (reference sequence). Unmatched junction bases numbered 5, after V lost 5 bases and J lost 3 bases. CDR3 length equals 14 residues. CDR3 amino acids: CASSQGQGDSDYTF. The sequenced part of the CDR3 DNA is TGTGCCAGCAGCCAGGGACAGGGAGACTCC.

In its sample, this clone was seen a few times. The gene names here belong to mouse. The read is 4 residues too short to cover the CDR3 end, so that end is filled in from the germline J gene. The chain employs TRBV13-1 and TRBJ2-3, with TRBD2 matching over 11 bases. The V and J ends lost 3 bases and 2 bases, in that order; junction bases with no gene match: 5. The CDR3 has 16 amino acids. The germline V gene has CDR1 NSHNY and CDR2 SYGAGN. The CDR3 DNA, read in part, is TGTGCCAGCAGTGGAGAGGGACTGGGGGTTGCAGAA. Protein product: CASSGEGLGVAE. The complete CDR3 protein is CASSGEGLGVAETLYF.

As to this clone: The listed genes are named as in mouse. From the germline J gene comes the end of the CDR3, since the read stops 4 residues before it. The chain has TRBV19 and TRBJ2-1; TRBD2 matches at 9 bases. The CDR3 extends over 15 amino acids. Germline V lookup: CDR1 FNHDT, CDR2 SITEND (reference sequence). V dropped 5 bases and J dropped 1; count of bases not matched to a gene: 4. Incomplete CDR3 DNA: TGTGCCAGCAGAAGACTGGGGGAAAACTATGCT. This translates into CASRRLGENYA. The full CDR3 sequence reads CASRRLGENYAEQFF.

A word on this clone: The gene names here belong to mouse. The sequenced fragment ends 4 residues before the CDR3 boundary, so the rest is inferred from the germline J gene. In the same sample, other DNA sequences code for this CDR3. This chain joins TRBV19 and TRBJ2-1, with 11 nucleotides matching TRBD2. V shed 2 bases and J 3 bases; nucleotides not matched to a gene: 1. CDR3 length equals 15 residues. From germline, CDR1 is FNHDT and CDR2 SITEND (reference sequence). The DNA read from the CDR3 is TGTGCCAGCAGTATCGACTGGGGGGGCTATGCT. It codes for CASSIDWGGYA. The entire CDR3 is CASSIDWGGYAEQFF.

Remarks on this clone: Genes and germline come from the mouse. The read gets to within 4 residues of the CDR3 end, and the germline J gene fills in the rest. This sample includes further DNA sequences coding for the same CDR3. The chain joins TRBV1 to TRBJ2-2, with D unclear. This CDR3 contains 15 residues. The V end was cut by 0 bases, the J end by 0 bases, with 5 bases between. The germline V gene has CDR1 NSQYPW and CDR2 LRSPGD (reference sequence). Incomplete CDR3 DNA: TGCACCTGCAGTGCAGAACAAGCAAACACCGGG. Its protein is CTCSAEQANTG. The CDR3, in full, reads CTCSAEQANTGQLYF.

For this clone: Genes and germline come from the mouse. The part of the CDR3 DNA that was read is TGTGCCAGCAGCTCGGACTGGGGGCCCTAT. Its protein product is CASSSDWGPY. Given in full, the CDR3 is CASSSDWGPYEQYF. J is TRBJ2-7 and V is TRBV5; 10 positions match TRBD2. The read ends 4 residues shy of where the CDR3 ends; the end is completed using the germline J gene. CDR1 and CDR2 (germline): LGHNA, YNLKQL (reference sequence). V dropped 5 bases and J dropped 2; count of bases not matched to a gene: 3. The CDR3 runs 14 residues.

Notes on this clone: Mouse names are used for the genes. The read gets to within 4 residues of the CDR3 end, and the germline J gene fills in the rest. The rearrangement links TRBV5 to TRBJ2-1, with D tentatively TRBD2 (7 bases). The ends were cut back, 0 bases at V and 1 base at J, with 13 bases in the middle. Germline values: CDR1 LGHNA, CDR2 YNLKQL (reference sequence). The CDR3 sequence is 17 residues long. The sequenced CDR3 bases are TGTGCCAGCAGCCAAGATCAGCTGGGGGCCAACTATGCT. This sequence encodes CASSQDQLGANYA. The CDR3 reads in full as CASSQDQLGANYAEQFF.

About this clone: The genes and germline here are from mouse. The CDR3 is cut off 4 residues early in the read; its end comes from the germline J gene. The chain employs TRBV14 and TRBJ2-3; 11 bases map to TRBD2. The CDR3 covers 16 residues. The V gene's germline CDR1 is SGHDT and CDR2 FRDEAV. The V gene end was trimmed by 4 bases and the J gene end by 1 base; junction bases not matched to a gene: 5. The CDR3 bases that were read are TGTGCCAGCAGTCCCGGACTGGGGGGTGGTGCAGAA. Translation gives CASSPGLGGGAE. The CDR3 reads in full as CASSPGLGGGAETLYF. The whole variable domain, remainder taken from reference TRBV14 and TRBJ2-3, is EAGVTQSPRYAVLQEGQAVSFWCDPISGHDTLYWYQQPRDQGPQLLVYFRDEAVIDNSQLPSDRFSAVRPKGTNSTLKIQSAKQGDTATYLCASSPGLGGGAETLYFGSGTRLTVL.

A note on this clone: Gene labels here are mouse ones. Read coverage stops 4 residues before the CDR3 terminus; the germline J gene supplies the remainder. Other nucleotide sequences in the sample specify the same CDR3. The chain carries TRBV14 and TRBJ2-3, with TRBD1 matching 11 bases. V trimming: 4 bases; J trimming: 3 bases; junction bases outside the gene matches: 4. CDR1 and CDR2 (germline): SGHDT, FRDEAV. The CDR3 loop spans 15 amino acids. The sequenced part of the CDR3 DNA is TGTGCCAGCAGTCCCGGGACAGGGGGGGCAGAA. It translates to CASSPGTGGAE. The whole CDR3 protein reads CASSPGTGGAETLYF.

As concerns this clone: The genes and germline here are from mouse. The sequenced part of the CDR3 DNA is TGTGCCAGCAGACTGGGGAGGAGCTCCTAT. Protein product: CASRLGRSSY. The full CDR3 is CASRLGRSSYEQYF. This rearrangement joins TRBV19 to TRBJ2-7; TRBD2 matches at 7 bases. Sequencing ends 4 residues short of the CDR3 end; the germline J gene provides the rest. Per germline, CDR1 FNHDT and CDR2 SITEND (reference sequence). V dropped 5 bases and J dropped 0; count of bases not matched to a gene: 5. The CDR3 has 14 amino acids.

This clone turned up a few times. The genes are named according to mouse. The CDR3 extends 4 residues past the end of the read, so its final part is completed from the germline J gene. The chain carries TRBV19 and TRBJ2-3; 10 nucleotides align to TRBD1. The CDR3 is 15 residues long. J lost 4 bases, V lost 1 base, and 3 bases had no gene match. Germline V gene sequence: CDR1 FNHDT, CDR2 SITEND (reference sequence). The CDR3 region is CASSILDRGTETLYF. The DNA read from the CDR3 is TGTGCCAGCAGTATACTGGACAGGGGGACAGAA.

This clone was seen only a few times. Mouse names are used for the genes. The read falls 4 residues short of the CDR3 end, and the missing part is taken from the germline J gene. The chain combines TRBV17 with TRBJ1-2; D gene uncertain. Germline assignment: CDR1 MNHDT and CDR2 YYDKIL. Trimming took 1 base from V and 1 from J, leaving 10 bases between them. The CDR3 is 15 residues long. The CDR3 sequence is CASSRGPWVNSDYTF. Partial CDR3 DNA: TGTGCTAGCAGTAGAGGCCCCTGGGTAAACTCC. The complete variable domain, with remaining parts taken from reference TRBV17 and TRBJ1-2, reads DTTVKQNPRYKLARVGKPVNLICSQTMNHDTMYWYQKKPNQAPKLLLFYYDKILNREADTFEKFQSSRPNNSFCSLYIGSAGLEYSAMYLCASSRGPWVNSDYTFGSGTRLLVI.

As concerns this clone: Here the gene names and germline are mouse. The read ends 3 residues before the CDR3 terminus; that terminus is restored from the germline J gene. V is TRBV13-1 and J is TRBJ1-6, with 10 bases fitting TRBD1. TRBJ1-6 is an ORF, with its function uncertain. The junction had 4 bases not matched to a gene; V was cut back by 0 bases and J by 7 bases. Germline V lookup: CDR1 NSHNY, CDR2 SYGAGN. The CDR3 loop spans 16 amino acids. CDR3 sequence reads: CASSDVGQGLNSPLYF. The DNA read from the CDR3 is TGTGCCAGCAGTGATGTGGGACAGGGGTTGAATTCGCCC.

Worth noting for this clone: Mouse germline and gene names are used. The read ends 4 residues before the CDR3 terminus; that terminus is restored from the germline J gene. The identical CDR3 is also encoded by other nucleotide sequences in the sample. The V call is TRBV19, the J call TRBJ2-1, with D tentatively TRBD1 (6 bases). In germline, CDR1 is FNHDT, CDR2 SITEND (reference sequence). The CDR3 has 15 residues. With 0 bases removed from V and 1 base from J, the gap between germline ends came to 8 bases. The CDR3 protein is CASSIVGQNYAEQFF. CDR3 DNA (partial): TGTGCCAGCAGTATAGTGGGACAAAACTATGCT.

This clone has just a few counts. Each gene name is a mouse one. Other nucleotide sequences in the sample specify the same CDR3. The CDR3 sequence is CASSQETGGNTGQLYF. The covered CDR3 bases are TGTGCCAGCAGCCAAGAAACTGGGGGGAACACCGGG. The chain carries TRBV5 and TRBJ2-2; 9 bases map to TRBD2. Read data end 4 residues before the CDR3 end; the end is taken from the germline J gene. Germline V gene lookup returns CDR1 LGHNA and CDR2 YNLKQL (reference sequence). This CDR3 has 16 amino acids. J gave up 2 bases and V 0 bases, and 1 base lay outside the gene matches.

This clone turned up a few times. Gene names are mouse gene names. The read terminates 3 residues ahead of where the CDR3 ends, so the germline J gene completes it. V usage is TRBV19 and J usage is TRBJ1-6, with D tentatively TRBD1 (5 bases). TRBJ1-6 is an open reading frame whose function is uncertain. The CDR3 has 15 amino acids. Germline CDR1 is FNHDT and CDR2 is SITEND (reference sequence). Trimming left V 4 bases short and J 5 bases short, with 13 bases between. The CDR3 protein is CASSVTGTNNSPLYF. CDR3 DNA (partial): TGTGCCAGCAGTGTCACCGGGACTAATAATTCGCCC.

To note about this clone: The gene symbols are mouse symbols. The observed sequence ends 4 residues before the CDR3 terminus, with the missing tail filled in from the germline J gene. The V gene is TRBV19, the J gene TRBJ2-3; TRBD1 agrees at 11 bases. V was clipped by 5 bases and J by 1 base; unmatched bases: 6. Germline-derived CDR1 and CDR2 are FNHDT and SITEND (reference sequence). The CDR3 extends over 16 amino acids. The sequenced part of the CDR3 DNA is TGTGCCAGCAGGACCGGGACAGGGGGAGGTGCAGAA. Translation: CASRTGTGGGAE. The full CDR3 protein reads CASRTGTGGGAETLYF.

With respect to this clone: These gene names are mouse names. The read terminates 4 residues before the CDR3 end, so the remaining end is supplied by the germline J gene. The gene calls are TRBV16 and TRBJ2-1; 10 bases fit TRBD2. V trimming: 0 bases; J trimming: 0 bases; junction bases outside the gene matches: 8. Germline V gene lookup returns CDR1 SGHSA and CDR2 FRNQAP. The CDR3 contains 19 residues. The sequenced part of the CDR3 DNA is TGTGCAAGCAGCTTAGATCCCCCTGGGGGGGCCTATAACTATGCT. Translated: CASSLDPPGGAYNYA. The entire CDR3 reads CASSLDPPGGAYNYAEQFF.

The table lists this clone with a few counts. All gene names here are mouse names. The sequenced fragment ends 4 residues before the CDR3 boundary, so the rest is inferred from the germline J gene. Additional DNA sequences in this sample encode the identical CDR3. The V call is TRBV13-2, the J call TRBJ2-2; 9 nucleotides line up with TRBD1. Germline-derived CDR1 and CDR2 are NNHNN and SYGAGS (reference sequence). CDR3 length: 14 residues. Trimming at V came to 5 bases and at J to 4 bases, leaving 3 bases not matched to a gene. The sequenced part of the CDR3 DNA is TGTGCCAGCGGGGGACAGGGCGGCACCGGG. It encodes CASGGQGGTG. The whole CDR3 sequence is CASGGQGGTGQLYF.

To note about this clone: Any gene name here is a mouse gene name. The read finishes 4 residues shy of the CDR3 end, and the germline J gene is used to complete it. Other DNA sequences from this sample encode an identical CDR3 as well. The V gene is TRBV3, the J gene TRBJ2-1, with 7 positions matching TRBD2. Germline CDR1 SNHLY, CDR2 FYNGKV (reference sequence). CDR3 size: 15 residues. V trimming: 5 bases; J trimming: 1 base; junction bases outside the gene matches: 5. CDR3 sequence reads: CASSPGTENYAEQFF. The DNA read from the CDR3 is TGTGCCAGCAGCCCCGGGACTGAGAACTATGCT.

A word on this clone: The germline and genes are mouse ones. Read coverage stops 4 residues before the CDR3 terminus; the germline J gene supplies the remainder. This chain connects TRBV1 to TRBJ2-5, with 10 bases that match TRBD2. The V and J ends lost 3 bases and 2 bases, in that order; junction bases with no gene match: 5. Per germline, CDR1 NSQYPW and CDR2 LRSPGD (reference sequence). This CDR3 has 16 residues. The CDR3 is CTCSAPGLGSQDTQYF. The CDR3 DNA, read in part, is TGCACCTGCAGTGCCCCGGGACTGGGGAGCCAAGAC. The variable domain in full, with the rest retrieved from reference TRBV1 and TRBJ2-5, is VTLLEQNPRWRLVPRGQAVNLRCILKNSQYPWMSWYQQDLQKQLQWLFTLRSPGDKEVKSLPGADYLATRVTDTELRLQVANMSQGRTLYCTCSAPGLGSQDTQYFGPGTRLLVL.

This clone was recorded a few times. Any gene name here is a mouse gene name. The CDR3 extends 4 residues past the end of the read, so its final part is completed from the germline J gene. V usage is TRBV13-1 and J usage is TRBJ2-2; possibly TRBD1 for D (5 bases). CDR1 and CDR2 (germline): NSHNY, SYGAGN. The CDR3 is 13 residues long. The V gene lost 7 bases and the J gene lost 1 base, with 8 bases spanning the gap. The CDR3 region is CASRRENTGQLYF. The sequenced part of the CDR3 DNA is TGTGCCAGCCGCAGGGAAAACACCGGG.

Concerning this clone: Mouse germline and gene names are used. The DNA ends 4 residues before the CDR3 does, and the rest of the CDR3 is filled in from the germline J gene. V gene TRBV19 combines with J gene TRBJ2-1; TRBD1 matches at 9 bases. CDR1 and CDR2 (germline): FNHDT, SITEND (reference sequence). With 5 bases clipped from V and 5 bases from J, the junction kept 2 bases outside the gene matches. This CDR3 is built from 13 residues. The CDR3 is CASRRQGDAEQFF. The CDR3 bases that were read are TGTGCCAGCAGACGACAGGGGGATGCT.

This clone was seen at least ten times. Gene names and germline match the mouse. Read coverage stops 4 residues before the CDR3 terminus; the germline J gene supplies the remainder. The sample has other DNA sequences that encode this CDR3 too. The chain employs TRBV19 and TRBJ2-7; a possible D gene is TRBD1 (6 bases). The length of the CDR3 is 12 residues. Germline V gene data show CDR1 as FNHDT and CDR2 as SITEND (reference sequence). Incomplete CDR3 DNA: TGTGCCAGCAGTATCGGACAGTAT. This encodes CASSIGQY. The CDR3, in full, reads CASSIGQYEQYF.